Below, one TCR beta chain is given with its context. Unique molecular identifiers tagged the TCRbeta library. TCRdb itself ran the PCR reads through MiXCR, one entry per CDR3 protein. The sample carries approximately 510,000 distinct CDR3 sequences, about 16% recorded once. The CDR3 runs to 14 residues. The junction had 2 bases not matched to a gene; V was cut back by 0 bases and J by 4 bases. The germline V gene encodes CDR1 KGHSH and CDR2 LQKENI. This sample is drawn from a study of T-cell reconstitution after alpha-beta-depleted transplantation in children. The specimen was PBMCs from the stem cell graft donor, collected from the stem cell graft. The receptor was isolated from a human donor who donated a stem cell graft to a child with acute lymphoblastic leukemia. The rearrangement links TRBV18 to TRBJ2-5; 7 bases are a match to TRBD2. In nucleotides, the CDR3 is TGTGCCAGCTCACCACCCGGGAGGCGAGAGACCCAGTACTTC. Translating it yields CASSPPGRRETQYF.